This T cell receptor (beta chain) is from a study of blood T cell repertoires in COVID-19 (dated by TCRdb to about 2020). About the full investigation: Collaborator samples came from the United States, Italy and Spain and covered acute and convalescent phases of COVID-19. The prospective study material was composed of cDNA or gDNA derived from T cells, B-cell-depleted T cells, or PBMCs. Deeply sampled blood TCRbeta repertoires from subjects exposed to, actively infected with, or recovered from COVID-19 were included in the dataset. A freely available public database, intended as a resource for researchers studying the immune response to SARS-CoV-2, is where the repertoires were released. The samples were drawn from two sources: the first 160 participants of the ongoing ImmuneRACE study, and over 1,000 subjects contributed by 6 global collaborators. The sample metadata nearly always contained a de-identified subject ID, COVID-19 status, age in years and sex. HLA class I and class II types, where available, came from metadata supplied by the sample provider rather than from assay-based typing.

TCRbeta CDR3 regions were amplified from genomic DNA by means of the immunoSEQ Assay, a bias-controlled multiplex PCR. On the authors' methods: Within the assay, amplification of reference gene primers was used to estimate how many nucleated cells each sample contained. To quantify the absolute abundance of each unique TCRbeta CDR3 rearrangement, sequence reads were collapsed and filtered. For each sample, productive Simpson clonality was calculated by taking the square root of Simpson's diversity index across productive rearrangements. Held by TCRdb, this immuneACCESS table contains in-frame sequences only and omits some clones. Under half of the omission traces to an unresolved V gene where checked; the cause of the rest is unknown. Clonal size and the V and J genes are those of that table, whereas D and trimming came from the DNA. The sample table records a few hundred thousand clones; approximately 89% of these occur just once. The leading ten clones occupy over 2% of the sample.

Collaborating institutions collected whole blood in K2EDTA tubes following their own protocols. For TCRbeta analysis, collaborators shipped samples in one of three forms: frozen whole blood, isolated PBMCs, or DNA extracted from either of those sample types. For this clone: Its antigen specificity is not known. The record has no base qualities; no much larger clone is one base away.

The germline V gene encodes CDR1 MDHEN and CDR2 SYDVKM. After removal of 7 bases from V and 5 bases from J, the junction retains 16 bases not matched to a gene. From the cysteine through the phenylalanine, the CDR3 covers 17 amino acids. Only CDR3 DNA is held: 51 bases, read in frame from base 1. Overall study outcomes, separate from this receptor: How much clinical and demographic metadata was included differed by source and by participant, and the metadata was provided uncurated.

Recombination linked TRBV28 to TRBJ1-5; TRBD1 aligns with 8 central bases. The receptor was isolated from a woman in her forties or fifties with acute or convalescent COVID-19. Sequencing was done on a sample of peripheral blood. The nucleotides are TGTGCCAGCATCCCCACCCCTGGGACAGGCCGCCATCAGCCCCAGCATTTT. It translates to CASIPTPGTGRHQPQHF.